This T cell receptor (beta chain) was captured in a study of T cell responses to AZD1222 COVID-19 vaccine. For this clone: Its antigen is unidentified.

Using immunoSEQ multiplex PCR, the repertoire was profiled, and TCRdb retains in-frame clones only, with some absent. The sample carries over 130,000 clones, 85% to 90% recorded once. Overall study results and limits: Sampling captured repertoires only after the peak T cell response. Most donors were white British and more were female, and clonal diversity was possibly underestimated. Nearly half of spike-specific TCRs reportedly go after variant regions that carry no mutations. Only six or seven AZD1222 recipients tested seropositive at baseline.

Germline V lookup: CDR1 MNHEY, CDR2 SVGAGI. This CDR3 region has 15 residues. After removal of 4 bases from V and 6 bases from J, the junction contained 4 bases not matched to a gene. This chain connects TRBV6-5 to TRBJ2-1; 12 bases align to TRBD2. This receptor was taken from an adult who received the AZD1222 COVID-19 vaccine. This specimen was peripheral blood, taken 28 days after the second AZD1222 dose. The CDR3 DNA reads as TGTGCCAGCAGTTCACCTAGCGGGAGGGCCAATGAGCAGTTCTTC. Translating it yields CASSSPSGRANEQFF.